This T cell receptor (beta chain) derives from a study of cytomegalovirus exposure and HLA in healthy donors (dated by TCRdb to about 2017). About the investigation overall: An earlier analysis of 587 of the donors reported approximately 290 Gb of sequence data and around 110 million unique TCR beta sequences from 190 million or so T cells. The study used immunosequencing to profile the T cell repertoires of hundreds of subjects and linked those repertoires to cytomegalovirus serostatus. A separate validation cohort of approximately 130 different subjects was used in addition to the 666-subject first cohort. The study was designed to test whether signatures of past pathogen exposure could be identified by cataloging public T cell receptors. Donor age, sex, ethnicity and CMV serostatus were collected together with the repertoire data. A later analysis re-analyzed previously published TCR beta repertoires from approximately 700 donors and added high-resolution HLA genotyping to study TCR occurrence patterns. A later genetic analysis took genome-wide SNP genotypes for about 65% of the 666 donors and used that subset as a discovery cohort. Typing coverage varied by locus: about 620-630 donors for A, B, C, DRB1 and DQB1; roughly 560 for DQA1; nearly 610 for DPA1; approximately 490 for DPB1. All discovery cohort repertoires had been generated using a single sequencing platform. Across about 370 genotyped donors of the cohort, an average of about 240,000 unique TCR beta nucleotide sequences per donor were sequenced, and roughly 18% of those sequences were non-productive. Roughly 300 gigabases of sequencing data and approximately 85 million unique TCR sequences were included in an early release covering around 600 HLA-typed donors. An earlier analysis of several hundred of the donors used high-throughput TCR beta sequencing to judge whether each TCR beta V gene segment behaved as functional or pseudogenic. Of the roughly 400 genotyped donors, about 80% fell in the genetic ancestry cluster associated with self-reported Caucasian donors. Rather than drawing on any new phenotypic data, the later analysis identified candidate immune exposures from TCR beta sequences and the way those sequences occurred across donors. Both class I and class II loci were covered by HLA typing, at four-digit resolution. Four to six DR-DQ haplotypes were handled as single units for association and clustering, since linkage in the cohort was strong. To predict cytomegalovirus infection status, the study brought together high-throughput TCR immunosequencing, statistical association of individual TCRs with disease status, and machine learning.

This clone came up many times. Its recognized antigen is unknown. No much larger clone is present one base from it, and per-base qualities are unavailable. General conclusions and limits of the study: A later analysis reported that several top co-occurrence clusters appeared linked to parvovirus B19, influenza, CMV and Epstein-Barr virus. A later genetic analysis associated a missense DCLRE1C variant with V-gene and J-gene trimming of TCR beta chains, and an independent cohort replicated the association. According to the authors, the approach could potentially be generalized to other disease states and immunological phenotypes. When HLA alleles, especially DR and DQ, strongly co-occurred, TCR associations were difficult to assign to individual alleles. Broadly in line with IMGT annotations, most TCR beta V segments showed up in productive rearrangements about 87% or about 30% of the time in an earlier analysis of roughly 590 of the donors. Specific HLA alleles were associated with 16,951 TCR beta sequences at a false discovery rate of 0.05 in a later analysis. In vitro tests confirmed that a few of the cytomegalovirus-associated TCR beta chains recognize cytomegalovirus antigens. A cluster of highly shared sequence variants was judged likely to represent a technical artifact of the sequencing pipeline. The 87-base-pair reads could not distinguish some IMGT-functional V segments, including TRBV6-2 and TRBV6-3, so those segments were excluded. Presence/absence analyses assumed roughly uniform sequencing depth across donors, an assumption that may not hold. Linkage disequilibrium might explain the correlated functional status among segregating V segments, but an unknown experimental factor could not be ruled out. Compared with equally common non-associated chains, HLA-associated TCR beta chains in a later analysis were more clonally expanded and had lower generation probabilities. For the cohort, immune exposure information was limited to CMV serostatus. In the study, 164 TCR beta chains were listed as associated with cytomegalovirus. In a later analysis, TCR association rates were found to vary across HLA loci, with the most associated TCRs seen for DRB1 alleles and the fewest for HLA-C alleles. The classifier was reported to diagnose cytomegalovirus status with high specificity and sensitivity in both the original and validation cohorts. A later genetic analysis reported fewer N-insertions in productive TCRs among donors in an Asian-associated ancestry cluster than the roughly 690-donor mean. About 15 rarely observed V segments, including chromosome 9 orphons, were excluded from the earlier analysis of some 590 of the donors because counts were too low. Across donors, most TCR sequences were observed very rarely, whereas some public TCRs were present in many individuals. Because HLA typing was missing for some donors at each locus, association tests included only the typed subset. A further reported finding was that TCR beta sequences accurately predicted the HLA-A and HLA-B alleles for most subjects in the first cohort. A later analysis found that most CMV-associated TCR beta chains appeared HLA-restricted, with HLA associations seemingly driven largely by CMV exposure. In this cohort, only TCR beta chains were sequenced, and detectable features were limited by the absence of alpha or paired-chain data.

The cohort was made up of approximately 670 healthy bone marrow donors. Cohort members were all nominally healthy when sampled, although unrecorded immune exposures were likely present. The donor tested CMV seronegative and was one of the 352 seronegative cohort members. A peripheral blood sample was collected from each donor, and TCR beta sequencing was performed on peripheral blood mononuclear cells. Genomic DNA was extracted from the blood cell samples with the Qiagen DNeasy Blood Extraction Kit. Trimming takes 3 bases off V and 3 bases off J; junction bases not matched to a gene: 0. In the germline V gene, CDR1 corresponds to LGHNA and CDR2 to YSLEER. The CDR3 sequence holds 14 residues, the cysteine and phenylalanine included. Only the CDR3 portion is preserved as DNA: 42 bases, with reading frame beginning at the first base. The library was prepared using the immunoSEQ multiplex PCR assay. For the multiplex PCR, a mixture combining 60 forward primers for TCR Vbeta segments and 13 reverse primers for TCR Jbeta segments was used. Amplification of the CDR3 region of rearranged TCR beta genes was performed with a multiplex PCR assay on genomic DNA. On the Illumina HiSeq System, the amplified TCR beta libraries were sequenced as 87-base-pair reads. Per the original workflow: In a later analysis, 80 million or so unique TCR beta chains were counted across the 500 to 700 repertoires, and approximately 11 million of these chains were shared by at least two donors. Raw reads were error-corrected and collapsed into unique sequences by a nearest-neighbor algorithm in which closely related sequences were merged to remove PCR and sequencing errors. Alignment of CDR3 sequences to IMGT reference sequences was used to assign V, D and J gene segments. For a sequence to be retained, at least a six-nucleotide match to both a V gene segment and a J gene segment was required. A rearrangement counted as productive if the CDR3 had no stop codons and remained in frame with V and J, and every other rearrangement counted as non-productive. Following IMGT convention, CDR3 was defined as the stretch from the second conserved V-encoded cysteine up to the conserved J-encoded phenylalanine. Sequences without an unambiguous match to a single V gene segment were excluded from the earlier analysis of approximately 560 of the donors. An earlier analysis of just under 600 of the donors called V segments functional above 56.7% productive rearrangements and segregating when the between-donor standard deviation exceeded 5%. A statistical classification framework was developed to diagnose cytomegalovirus status using the catalog of TCR beta chain sequences. In a later analysis, V and J genes were assigned by comparing TCR nucleotide sequences against IMGT/GENE-DB human TR gene sequences. A later analysis assigned CDR3 sequences and most-parsimonious VDJ recombination scenarios with the TCRdist pipeline. In a later analysis, every TCR beta chain was defined by the combination of its CDR3 amino acid sequence and its V-gene family, and reads without a unique V-gene family were dropped. As a way to deal with suspected cross-contamination and a sequencing artifact, a later analysis dropped over 550 nucleotide sequences that were highly shared and had low generation probability. A later analysis calculated a clonal expansion index for each public chain from normalized within-repertoire ranks of inferred template counts. A later analysis computed generation probabilities with a VDJ recombination model fitted to out-of-frame rearrangements, and checked the results against IGoR. Hypergeometric tests were used in a later analysis to score TCR-TCR, TCR-HLA and TCR-CMV co-occurrence, with a repertoire-size bias correction applied to the TCR pairs. False discovery rates were estimated in a later analysis by permuting HLA or CMV assignments 20 times. In a later analysis, co-occurring TCRs were grouped with DBSCAN, and TCRdist sequence similarity was added when clustering was performed within HLA-allele-positive subsets. Repertoires with fewer than 30,000 or more than 120,000 public chains were left out of co-occurrence clustering, as were a few repertoires with anomalous nucleotide sharing. Here the immuneACCESS table is served through TCRdb, limited to in-frame sequences with V and J called. Missing clones are a known gap in these copies; in checked studies unresolved V genes cover under half, and the rest lacks a known reason. V, J and clone size were drawn from that table, and D and trimming were deduced from the DNA. For this sample there are about 140,000 clones; around 65% appear just once. The biggest ten clones account for around 1.8% of the sample.

Recombination connected TRBV4-3 to TRBJ2-4, with 9 bases matching TRBD1. The sequencing sample was made of PBMCs. This clonotype originated in a male donor in good health and CMV-seronegative. DNA sequence: TGCGCCAGCAGCCAGACAGGGGGCAAAAACATTCAGTACTTC. Protein translation: CASSQTGGKNIQYF.